The clone carrying this TCR beta chain was found once. The protocol was immunoSEQ multiplex PCR, while the TCRdb copy is restricted to in-frame clones and leaves out a portion. The sample includes some 14,000 clones, more than 75% of them seen just once. These data belong to a study of blood T cell repertoires in COVID-19. This CDR3 is 17 amino acids long. V dropped 1 base and J dropped 2; count of bases not matched to a gene: 11. The germline gives CDR1 MNHEY, CDR2 SMNVEV (reference sequence). The sequenced sample consisted of peripheral blood. The chain carries TRBV27 and TRBJ2-7, with 7 bases aligning to TRBD1. This TCR came from a human donor in a cohort sampled during active COVID-19. In DNA form, the CDR3 reads TGTGCCAGCAGTTTATACCCCCCCGAGGGGACAGCCTACGAGCAGTACTTC. Encoded protein: CASSLYPPEGTAYEQYF.